These 5 T cell receptor beta chains originate from one sample sequenced in a study of blood T cell repertoires in COVID-19. Assay: immunoSEQ multiplex PCR; the TCRdb copy retains only in-frame clones and omits some. The sample records fewer than 400,000 clones, approximately 91% being singletons. The specimen sequenced was PBMCs or T cells enriched from blood (not recorded which). The source is a man in his 60s who had recovered from COVID-19.

The chain combines TRBV5-1 with TRBJ1-5; D remains unclear. The CDR3 consists of 14 residues. V gave up 1 base and J gave up 4 bases, with 9 bases separating them. The germline V gene has CDR1 SGHRS and CDR2 YFSETQ. This chain's CDR3 is CASSLIPENQPQHF. CDR3 sequence (DNA): TGCGCCAGCAGCTTGATCCCGGAGAATCAGCCCCAGCATTTT.

The chain joins TRBV9 to TRBJ2-2; tentative D call: TRBD2 (5 bases). Trimming removed 1 base from V and 5 bases from J, with 15 bases in between. Germline CDR1 reads SGDLS; CDR2 reads YYNGEE. The CDR3 has 16 amino acids. The CDR3 sequence is CASSVPGGSVTGELFF. Written as DNA, the CDR3 is TGTGCCAGCAGCGTACCCGGCGGTAGCGTAACCGGGGAGCTGTTTTTT. Filled out from reference TRBV9 and TRBJ2-2, the complete variable domain reads DSGVTQTPKHLITATGQRVTLRCSPRSGDLSVYWYQQSLDQGLQFLIQYYNGEERAKGNILERFSAQQFPDLHSELNLSSLELGDSALYFCASSVPGGSVTGELFFGEGSRLTVL.

The rearrangement joins TRBV6-5 to TRBJ1-3; D perhaps matches TRBD1 (5 bases). The germline V gene has CDR1 MNHEY and CDR2 SVGAGI. The CDR3 loop spans 13 amino acids. Trimming removed 10 bases from V and 2 bases from J, with 12 bases in between. The DNA of the CDR3 is TGTGCCACCTCTATGGGGCCTGGAAACACCATATATTTT. Protein sequence: CATSMGPGNTIYF.

V and J are TRBV6-5 and TRBJ2-1; 10 nucleotides match TRBD2. J gave up 4 bases and V 2 bases, and 5 bases lay outside the gene matches. The CDR3 is 16 amino acids. Germline-derived CDR1 and CDR2 are MNHEY and SVGAGI. In DNA form, the CDR3 reads TGTGCCAGCAGTTACGAACTAGCGGGATCTTACAATGAGCAGTTCTTC. Its protein product is CASSYELAGSYNEQFF.

This clone was recorded only once. The chain uses TRBV11-2 and TRBJ2-1, with 7 bases aligning to TRBD1. Losses at the gene ends were 2 bases for V and 2 bases for J; bases not matched to a gene: 12. CDR3 length equals 18 residues. CDR1 and CDR2 from the germline V gene are SGHAT and FQNNGV. The CDR3 coding sequence is TGTGCCAGCAGCTTATTATACGGACAGGATCGAACCTACAATGAGCAGTTCTTC. Protein sequence: CASSLLYGQDRTYNEQFF. The whole variable domain, filled in from reference TRBV11-2 and TRBJ2-1, reads EAGVAQSPRYKIIEKRQSVAFWCNPISGHATLYWYQQILGQGPKLLIQFQNNGVVDDSQLPKDRFSAERLKGVDSTLKIQPAKLEDSAVYLCASSLLYGQDRTYNEQFFGPGTRLTVL.